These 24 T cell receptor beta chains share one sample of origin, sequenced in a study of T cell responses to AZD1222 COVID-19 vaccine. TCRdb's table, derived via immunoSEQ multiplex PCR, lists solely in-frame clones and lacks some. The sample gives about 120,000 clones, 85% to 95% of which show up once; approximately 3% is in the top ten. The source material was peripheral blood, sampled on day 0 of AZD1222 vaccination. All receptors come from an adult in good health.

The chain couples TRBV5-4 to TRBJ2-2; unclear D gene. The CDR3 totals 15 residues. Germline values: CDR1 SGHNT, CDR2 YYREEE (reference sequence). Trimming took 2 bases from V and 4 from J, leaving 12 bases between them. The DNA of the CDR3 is TGTGCCAGCAGCTTCCCTCGGCACAGCACCGGGGAGCTGTTTTTT. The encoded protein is CASSFPRHSTGELFF.

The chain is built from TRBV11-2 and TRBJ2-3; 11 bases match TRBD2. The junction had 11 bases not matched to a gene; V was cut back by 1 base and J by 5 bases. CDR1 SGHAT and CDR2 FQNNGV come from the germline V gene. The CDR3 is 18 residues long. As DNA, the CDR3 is TGTGCCAGCAGCTTAGCTATAGTAGCGGGAGGGCAGGGAGATACGCAGTATTTT. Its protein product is CASSLAIVAGGQGDTQYF. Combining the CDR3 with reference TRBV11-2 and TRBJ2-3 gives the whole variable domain EAGVAQSPRYKIIEKRQSVAFWCNPISGHATLYWYQQILGQGPKLLIQFQNNGVVDDSQLPKDRFSAERLKGVDSTLKIQPAKLEDSAVYLCASSLAIVAGGQGDTQYFGPGTRLTVL.

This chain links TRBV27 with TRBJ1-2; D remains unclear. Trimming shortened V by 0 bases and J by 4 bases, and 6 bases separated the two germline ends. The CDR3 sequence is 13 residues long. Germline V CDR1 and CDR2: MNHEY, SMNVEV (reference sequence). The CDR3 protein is CASSLSGLYGYTF. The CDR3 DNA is TGTGCCAGCAGTTTATCAGGCCTCTATGGCTACACCTTC.

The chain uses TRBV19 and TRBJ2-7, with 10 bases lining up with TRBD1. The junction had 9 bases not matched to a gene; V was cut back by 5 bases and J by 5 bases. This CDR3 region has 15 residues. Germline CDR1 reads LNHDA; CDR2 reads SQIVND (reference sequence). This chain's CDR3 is CASSLGQGDVDEQYF. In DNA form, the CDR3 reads TGTGCCAGTAGTCTTGGACAGGGGGATGTGGACGAGCAGTACTTC.

CDR3 protein: CASTADRGTEAFF. The CDR3 coding sequence is TGTGCCAGCACCGCGGACCGGGGCACTGAAGCTTTCTTT. This chain uses TRBV6-5 with TRBJ1-1; no clear D gene. V was pared by 7 bases and J by 4 bases, with 13 bases between. Germline CDR1 MNHEY, CDR2 SVGAGI. The length of the CDR3 is 13 residues.

Here the CDR3 DNA reads TGCGCCAGCAGCATTAGCGGGACAGGGGTAGGAAACACCATATATTTT. Its protein is CASSISGTGVGNTIYF. The V call is TRBV5-1, the J call TRBJ1-3; 10 nucleotides align to TRBD1. Unmatched junction bases numbered 8, after V lost 4 bases and J lost 4 bases. This CDR3 region has 16 residues. In germline, CDR1 is SGHRS, CDR2 YFSETQ.

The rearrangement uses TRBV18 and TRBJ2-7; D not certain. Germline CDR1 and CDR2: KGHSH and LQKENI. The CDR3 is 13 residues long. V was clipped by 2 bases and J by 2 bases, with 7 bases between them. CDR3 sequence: CASSPSETYEQYF. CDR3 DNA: TGTGCCAGCTCACCATCCGAAACCTACGAGCAGTACTTC.

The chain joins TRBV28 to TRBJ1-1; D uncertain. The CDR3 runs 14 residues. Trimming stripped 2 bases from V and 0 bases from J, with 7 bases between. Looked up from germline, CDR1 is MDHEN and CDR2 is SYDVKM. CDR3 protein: CASSLSRVNTEAFF. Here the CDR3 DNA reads TGTGCCAGCAGTTTAAGTCGGGTGAACACTGAAGCTTTCTTT.

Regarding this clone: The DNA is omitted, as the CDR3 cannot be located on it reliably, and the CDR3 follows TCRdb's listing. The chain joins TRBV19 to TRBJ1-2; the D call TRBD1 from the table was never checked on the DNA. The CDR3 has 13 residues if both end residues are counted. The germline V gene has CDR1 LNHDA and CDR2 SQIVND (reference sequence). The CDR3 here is CASTSDRNYGYTF.

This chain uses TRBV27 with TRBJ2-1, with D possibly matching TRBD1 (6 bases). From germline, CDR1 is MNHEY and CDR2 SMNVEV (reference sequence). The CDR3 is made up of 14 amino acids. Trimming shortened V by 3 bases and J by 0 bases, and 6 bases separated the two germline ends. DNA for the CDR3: TGTGCCAGCAGTTTGGACAGCTCCTACAATGAGCAGTTCTTC. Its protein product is CASSLDSSYNEQFF.

In DNA, the CDR3 is TGTGCCAGCAGCCAAACCTATCCGGGGACTGGAAACACCATATATTTT. Its protein is CASSQTYPGTGNTIYF. The chain recombines TRBV3-1 (or the pseudogene TRBV3-2) with TRBJ1-3; D not certain. CDR1 is LGHDT, CDR2 YNNKEL, per germline (reference sequence). V dropped 2 bases and J dropped 2 bases, with 13 bases sitting between them. There are 16 residues in the CDR3.

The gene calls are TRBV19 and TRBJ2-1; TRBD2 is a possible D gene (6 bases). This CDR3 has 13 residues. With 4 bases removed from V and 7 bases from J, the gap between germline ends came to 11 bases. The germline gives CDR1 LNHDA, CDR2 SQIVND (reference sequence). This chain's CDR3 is CASSTDYSNEQFF. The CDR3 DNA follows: TGTGCCAGTAGTACGGACTATTCGAATGAGCAGTTCTTC.

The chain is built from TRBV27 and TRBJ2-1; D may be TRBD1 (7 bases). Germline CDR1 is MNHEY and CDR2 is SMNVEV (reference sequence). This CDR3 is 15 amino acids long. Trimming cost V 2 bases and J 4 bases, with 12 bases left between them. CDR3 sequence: CASSLGGTAYNEQFF. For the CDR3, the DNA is TGTGCCAGCAGTTTAGGAGGGACAGCTTACAATGAGCAGTTCTTC.

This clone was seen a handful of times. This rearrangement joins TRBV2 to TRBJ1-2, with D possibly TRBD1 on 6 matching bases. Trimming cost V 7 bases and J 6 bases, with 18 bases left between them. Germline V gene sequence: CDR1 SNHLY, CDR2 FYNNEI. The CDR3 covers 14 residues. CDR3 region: CASTYMGRGHGYTF. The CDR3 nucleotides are TGTGCCAGCACCTATATGGGCAGGGGCCATGGCTACACCTTC.

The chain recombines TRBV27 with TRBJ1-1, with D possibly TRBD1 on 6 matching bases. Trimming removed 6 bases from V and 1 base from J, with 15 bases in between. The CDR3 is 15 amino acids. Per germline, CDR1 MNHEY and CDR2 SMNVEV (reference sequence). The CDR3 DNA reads TGTGCCAGCAGCCCTAAACAGGGACAGAACACTGAAGCTTTCTTT. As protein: CASSPKQGQNTEAFF.

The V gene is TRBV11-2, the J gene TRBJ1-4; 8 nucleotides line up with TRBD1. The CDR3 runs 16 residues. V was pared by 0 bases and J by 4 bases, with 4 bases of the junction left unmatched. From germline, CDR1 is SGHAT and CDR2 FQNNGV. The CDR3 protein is CASSLERGQVNEKLFF. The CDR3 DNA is TGTGCCAGCAGCTTAGAACGGGGACAGGTTAATGAAAAACTGTTTTTT.

The CDR3 spells CASSPGTANIQYF. CDR3 DNA sequence: TGCGCCAGCAGCCCTGGGACAGCAAACATTCAGTACTTC. The chain is built from TRBV5-1 and TRBJ2-4; 7 nucleotides agree with TRBD1. Per germline, CDR1 SGHRS and CDR2 YFSETQ. V was pared by 4 bases and J by 6 bases, with 4 bases of the junction left unmatched. There are 13 residues in the CDR3.

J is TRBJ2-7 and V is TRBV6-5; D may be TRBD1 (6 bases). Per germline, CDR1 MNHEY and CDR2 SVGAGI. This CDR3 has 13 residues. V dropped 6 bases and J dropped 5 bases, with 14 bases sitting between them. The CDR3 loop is CASSDDWGHEQYF. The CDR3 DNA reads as TGTGCCAGCAGCGACGATTGGGGGCACGAGCAGTACTTC.

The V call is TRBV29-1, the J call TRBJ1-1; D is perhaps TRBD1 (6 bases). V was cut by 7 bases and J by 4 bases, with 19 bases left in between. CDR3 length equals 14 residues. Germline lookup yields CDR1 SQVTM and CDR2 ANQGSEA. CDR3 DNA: TGCAGCGACGCGGGGGCAAACTGGGCCACTGAAGCTTTCTTT. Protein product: CSDAGANWATEAFF.

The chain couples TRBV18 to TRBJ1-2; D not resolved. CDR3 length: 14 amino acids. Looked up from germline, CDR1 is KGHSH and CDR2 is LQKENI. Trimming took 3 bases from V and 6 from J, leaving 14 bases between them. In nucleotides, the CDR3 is TGTGCCAGCTCACCCGACGAGGGAGTGGATGGCTACACCTTC. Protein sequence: CASSPDEGVDGYTF.

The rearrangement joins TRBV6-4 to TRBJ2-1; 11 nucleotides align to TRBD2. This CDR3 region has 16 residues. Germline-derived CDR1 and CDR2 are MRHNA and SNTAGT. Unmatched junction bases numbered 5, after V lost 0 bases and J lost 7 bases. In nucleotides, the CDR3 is TGTGCCAGCAGTGACTCCGGGACTAGCGGATCTAATGAGCAGTTCTTC. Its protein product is CASSDSGTSGSNEQFF.

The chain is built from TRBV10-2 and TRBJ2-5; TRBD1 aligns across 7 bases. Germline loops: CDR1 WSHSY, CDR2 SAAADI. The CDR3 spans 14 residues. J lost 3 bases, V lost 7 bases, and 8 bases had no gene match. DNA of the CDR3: TGCGCCAGCACTACAAGGGGGCTTGAAGAGACCCAGTACTTC. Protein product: CASTTRGLEETQYF.

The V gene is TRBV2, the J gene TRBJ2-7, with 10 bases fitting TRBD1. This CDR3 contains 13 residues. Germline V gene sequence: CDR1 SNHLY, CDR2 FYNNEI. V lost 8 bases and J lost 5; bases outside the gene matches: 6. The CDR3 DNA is TGTGCCAGCTGTTACGGGACAGGGGACGAGCAGTACTTC. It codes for CASCYGTGDEQYF.

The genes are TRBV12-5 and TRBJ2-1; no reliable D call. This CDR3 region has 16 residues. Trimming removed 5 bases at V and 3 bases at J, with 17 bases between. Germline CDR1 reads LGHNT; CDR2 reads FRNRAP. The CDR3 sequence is CASGPTPGLGYNEQFF. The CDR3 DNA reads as TGTGCTAGTGGTCCAACCCCGGGCCTGGGCTACAATGAGCAGTTCTTC.